The clone carrying this T cell receptor (beta chain) was counted a few times. Its target is unknown. This record belongs to a study of beta chain features in type 1 diabetes. Study-level background: Sorted cell examination encompassed about 110,000,000 cells across all samples. Overall study findings and caveats: Type 1 diabetes patients had moderately but significantly shorter TCRB CDR3s in all four CD4+ subsets.

cDNA synthesis used the whole RNA isolate, giving expressed TCRB sequences. Naive, central memory and regulatory T cell samples yielded about 3.57 million reads on average. TCRdb's copy holds only in-frame clones and misses some; the assay was immunoSEQ multiplex PCR. The table shows 150,000 to 160,000 clones, with approximately 10% occurring only once. Trimming shortened V by 8 bases and J by 3 bases, and 11 bases separated the two germline ends. Germline loops: CDR1 SGDLS, CDR2 YYNGEE. The CDR3 sequence is 12 residues long. The specimen was central memory CD4+ T cells from blood. V gene TRBV9 combines with J gene TRBJ1-2; D unresolved. The TCR was taken from a man aged 18 to 30 in good health. This CDR3 is CASGHRDYGYTF. The CDR3 nucleotides are TGTGCCAGTGGGCACAGAGACTATGGCTACACCTTC.